These 9 T cell receptor beta chains were sequenced from one sample in a study of cytomegalovirus exposure and HLA in healthy donors. The PCR had 60 Vbeta and 13 Jbeta primers. Measured with immunoSEQ multiplex PCR; TCRdb has only the in-frame clones, and not every one. The sample yields some 200,000 clones, just under 80% seen once. Source material: PBMCs. All receptors come from a female donor in good health and CMV-seronegative.

This clone showed up just once. The rearrangement uses TRBV7-2 and TRBJ1-4, with D maybe TRBD1 (5 bases). The CDR3 loop spans 14 amino acids. Trimming stripped 3 bases from V and 8 bases from J, with 13 bases between. Germline V gene lookup returns CDR1 SGHTA and CDR2 FQGNSA. The DNA for the CDR3 is TGTGCCAGCAGCTTGCAGGGATCAGGGGAAAAACTGTTTTTT. It yields the protein CASSLQGSGEKLFF.

The V gene is TRBV30, the J gene TRBJ1-1; a possible D gene is TRBD1 (6 bases). The CDR3 loop spans 15 amino acids. Germline-derived CDR1 and CDR2 are GTSNPN and SVGIG (reference sequence). Trimming left V 4 bases short and J 3 bases short, with 18 bases between. CDR3 region: CAWTKGDNRDTEAFF. The CDR3 DNA reads TGTGCCTGGACCAAAGGGGACAATCGGGACACTGAAGCTTTCTTT.

This chain connects TRBV30 to TRBJ2-1, with TRBD2 as a possible D gene (5 bases). Germline-derived CDR1 and CDR2 are GTSNPN and SVGIG (reference sequence). The V end lost 4 bases, the J end lost 3 bases, and 13 bases lay between the germline ends. This CDR3 comprises 14 residues. The CDR3 nucleotides read TGTGCCTGGATGGGAGTTTTAGGCTACAATGAGCAGTTCTTC. Its protein product is CAWMGVLGYNEQFF.

CDR3 protein: CASKGVRAGGANEQFF. The DNA of the CDR3 is TGTGCCAGCAAGGGCGTTAGGGCAGGGGGCGCCAATGAGCAGTTCTTC. The rearrangement links TRBV2 to TRBJ2-1, with 8 nucleotides matching TRBD1. J gave up 6 bases and V 7 bases, and 14 bases lay outside the gene matches. Germline V gives CDR1 SNHLY, CDR2 FYNNEI. The length of the CDR3 is 16 residues.

The chain recombines TRBV4-3 with TRBJ2-5; 8 bases agree with TRBD2. The DNA end lines up better with TRBJ2-7; the J call may be wrong. Germline V gene lookup returns CDR1 LGHNA and CDR2 YSLEER. The CDR3 runs 14 residues. DNA for the CDR3: TGCGCCAGCAGCCAGGCGGGGGGACCCTACGAGCAGTACTTC. Translating it yields CASSQAGGPYEQYF.

The chain employs TRBV7-8 and TRBJ2-6; no firm D call. Looked up from germline, CDR1 is SGHVS and CDR2 is FQNEAQ. V lost 5 bases, J lost 0 bases, and 11 bases lay in between. This CDR3 is 16 amino acids long. The CDR3 nucleotides are TGTGCCAGCAGCGTTAGTAGGAGCTCTGGGGCCAACGTCCTGACTTTC. It yields the protein CASSVSRSSGANVLTF.

The chain has TRBV10-3 and TRBJ1-2; the D is unclear. The germline V and J ends were trimmed by 7 bases and 6 bases, with 12 bases remaining between them. In germline, CDR1 is ENHRY, CDR2 SYGVKD. This CDR3 contains 12 residues. CDR3 sequence (DNA): TGTGCCATCAATTCGGGTTTTGATGGCTACACCTTC. As protein: CAINSGFDGYTF.

This chain uses TRBV2 with TRBJ1-2, with D perhaps TRBD1 (5 bases). In germline, CDR1 is SNHLY, CDR2 FYNNEI. V lost 4 bases, J lost 4 bases, and 10 bases lay in between. The CDR3 sequence is 13 residues long. This CDR3 reads CASSADSLYGYTF. CDR3 nucleotides: TGTGCCAGCAGTGCAGACAGCCTCTATGGCTACACCTTC.

The V call is TRBV7-3, the J call TRBJ1-1; 7 nucleotides line up with TRBD1. J was trimmed by 1 base and V by 2 bases; bases with no gene match: 4. The CDR3 loop spans 15 amino acids. Looked up from germline, CDR1 is SGHTA and CDR2 is FQGTGA. The CDR3 region is CASSLSGGQNTEAFF. The CDR3 nucleotides are TGTGCCAGCAGCTTATCAGGGGGGCAGAACACTGAAGCTTTCTTT.